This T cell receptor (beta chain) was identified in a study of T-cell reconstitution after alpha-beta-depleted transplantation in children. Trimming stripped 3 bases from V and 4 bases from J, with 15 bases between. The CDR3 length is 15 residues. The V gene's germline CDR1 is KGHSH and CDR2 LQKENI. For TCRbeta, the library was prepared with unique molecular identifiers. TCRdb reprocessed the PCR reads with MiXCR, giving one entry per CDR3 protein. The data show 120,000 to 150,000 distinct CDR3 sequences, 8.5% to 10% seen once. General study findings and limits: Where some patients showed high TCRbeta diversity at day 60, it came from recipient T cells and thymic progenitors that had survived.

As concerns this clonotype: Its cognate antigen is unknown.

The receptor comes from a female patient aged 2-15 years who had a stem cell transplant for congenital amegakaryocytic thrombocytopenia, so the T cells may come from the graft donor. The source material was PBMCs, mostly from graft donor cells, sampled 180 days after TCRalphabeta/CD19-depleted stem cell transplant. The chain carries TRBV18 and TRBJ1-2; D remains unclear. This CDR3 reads CASSPSFQRFYGYTF. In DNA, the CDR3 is TGTGCCAGCTCACCCTCATTCCAGAGATTCTATGGCTACACCTTC.